The entry that follows covers one TCR beta chain sequence. No base-level quality is on record; no much larger clone is a single base apart. Per the publication, the time point label means: cells obtained before transplantation from donor or recipient. In mixed lymphocyte reactions, 200,000 CFSE-labeled pre-transplant responders were plated with 200,000 irradiated violet-dye-labeled stimulators and cultured for 6 days. After the mixed lymphocyte reaction, proliferating CD3+CD4+CFSE-low and CD3+CD8+CFSE-low responder cells were FACS-sorted on a BD Influx sorter. These data belong to a study of graft-versus-host responses after intestinal transplantation (dated by TCRdb to the early 2020s). Regarding the complete study: Recipients received multivisceral, liver-intestinal, or isolated intestinal transplants. Graft-versus-host and host-versus-graft alloreactive T cell clones were tracked in the graft, circulation and bone marrow after intestinal transplantation using bulk TCR-beta CDR3 sequencing. A peak of at least 4% donor T cells among recipient peripheral blood mononuclear cells was the definition used for donor T cell macrochimerism. Alloreactive clones were identified by sequencing pre-transplant mixed lymphocyte reaction products and comparing them with unstimulated pre-transplant donor and recipient T cells. The cohort enrolled about two dozen intestinal transplant recipients including one retransplant, and 3 patients lacking pretransplant specimens were excluded. All recipients received anti-thymocyte globulin induction followed by maintenance tacrolimus and steroids for roughly three years. Rather than going through the commercial service, samples from a few later patients were sequenced in-house on an Illumina MiSeq and processed with MiXCR. What the study reported, not specific to this receptor: GvH clones were detected in recipient bone marrow, and some of these GvH clones were observed earlier in ileal mucosa or blood, consistent with an intestinal mucosal origin. Patients with donor T cell macrochimerism had high GvH to HvG T cell clonal ratios in their allografts. Early after transplant, declines in HvG clones were associated with peak levels of circulating GvH clones. Conclusions were limited by the relatively low number and heterogeneity of intestinal transplant patients.

Receptor libraries were prepared by the immunoSEQ multiplex PCR assay. For most patients, genomic DNA was isolated with the Qiagen DNeasy Blood and Tissue Kit and shipped frozen to Adaptive Biotechnologies for TCR sequencing. Adaptive Biotechnologies carried out high-throughput TCR-beta CDR3 sequencing of genomic DNA for most patients. Per the original workflow: Adaptive's ImmunoSEQ software supplied the TCR sequencing data for under 20 patients, while MiXCR and VDJtools were used to process a few other patients. To correct CD4 versus CD8 sorting errors, sequences present in both subsets at a frequency ratio below 5:1 were removed. CDR3 nucleotide sequences shared between donor and recipient were removed because their origin could not be assigned. To count as alloreactive, a clone needed at least 2-fold expansion over unstimulated cells and a minimum CFSE-low frequency of 0.002% (template counts) or 0.001% (read counts). Clones detected in sequenced pre-transplant spleen, lymph node, or MLR CFSE-low populations of the donor or recipient were defined as mappable. Cumulative frequency of alloreactive clones was calculated as a percentage of all sequences weighted by copy number. What TCRdb holds here is the immuneACCESS table cut down to in-frame rearrangements. Part of the clones is not present; checked against another copy, under half of the missing clones reflect an unresolved V gene, and the others are unexplained. That table is the source of V, J and clone size, and D and trimming were worked out from the DNA. The sample table records some 24,000 clones; 40% of these occur just once. Over 0.55% of the sample rests with the top ten.

The CDR3 measures 14 amino acids from cysteine to phenylalanine. Only CDR3 DNA is held: 42 bases, read in frame from base 1. Looking up the germline V gene yields CDR1 MNHNS and CDR2 SASEGT. V is pruned by 6 bases and J by 0 bases, leaving 4 bases of the junction without a gene match. The sequenced sample was alloreactive CD4+ T cells from a mixed lymphocyte reaction culture, obtained before intestinal transplant. The sample's cell subset or site label is to be understood as: CFSE-low proliferating T cells sorted from approximately 6-day pre-transplant mixed lymphocyte reaction (GvH or HvG direction). The clonotype originates from a human patient who received an intestinal transplant. The chain uses TRBV6-1 and TRBJ1-2; 7 nucleotides in the junction match TRBD1. DNA sequence: TGTGCCAGCAGCAGGGACAGAGCTAACTATGGCTACACCTTC. Its protein is CASSRDRANYGYTF.